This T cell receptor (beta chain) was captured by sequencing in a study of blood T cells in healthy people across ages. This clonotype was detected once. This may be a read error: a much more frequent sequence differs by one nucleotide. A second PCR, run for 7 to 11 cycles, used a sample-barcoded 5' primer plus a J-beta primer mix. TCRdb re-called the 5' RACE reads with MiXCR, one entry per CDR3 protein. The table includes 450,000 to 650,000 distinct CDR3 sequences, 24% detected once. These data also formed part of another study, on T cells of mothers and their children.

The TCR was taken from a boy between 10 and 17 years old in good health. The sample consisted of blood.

This chain's CDR3 is CASRVGEETQYF. CDR3 DNA: TGTGCCAGCAGGGTGGGAGAAGAGACCCAGTACTTC. This chain links TRBV6-5 with TRBJ2-5; TRBD2 might be the D (5 bases). Germline-derived CDR1 and CDR2 are MNHEY and SVGAGI. This CDR3 region has 12 residues. V lost 6 bases to trimming and J lost 3 bases, with 8 bases between them.